This T cell receptor (beta chain) was sequenced during a study of blood T cell repertoires in COVID-19. Produced via immunoSEQ multiplex PCR; TCRdb's table is partial and in-frame only. The table records some 71,000 clones, about 79% of them present only once. V shed 5 bases and J 6 bases; nucleotides not matched to a gene: 13. CDR1 is SGHNT and CDR2 is YYREEE in the germline V gene (reference sequence). This CDR3 has 15 amino acids. The genes are TRBV5-4 and TRBJ2-7, with 8 positions matching TRBD2. This sequence was found in a woman aged 45 to 65 with acute or convalescent COVID-19. Sequenced material: peripheral blood. The chain's CDR3 is CASSQPGLGGSEQYF. The DNA of the CDR3 is TGTGCCAGCAGTCAGCCGGGACTAGGGGGGAGCGAGCAGTACTTC.